This TCR beta chain was recorded in a study of T cell responses to AZD1222 COVID-19 vaccine. Notes on the study in general: The reported proportion of spike-specific TCRs targeting unmutated variant regions was nearly half. No day 14 peak samples; only post-peak repertoires were characterized. Spike-wide coverage was observed for vaccine-associated CD4 TCRs, with dominant responses at 160-218 and 743-854. The donors showed a predominance of white British ancestry and of females, with possible underestimation of clonal diversity.

The CDR3 spans 14 residues. Per germline, CDR1 SGHAT and CDR2 FQNNGV. The V end lost 5 bases, the J end lost 8 bases, and 18 bases lay between the germline ends. The method was immunoSEQ multiplex PCR; TCRdb's version includes in-frame clones alone and lacks a portion of them. Found here are about 150,000 clones, 75% to 95% of them singletons; the top ten hold 1.5% to 2%. Concerning this clone: Its specificity is not known.

This clonotype was sampled from an adult in good health. The chain combines TRBV11-2 with TRBJ1-2; D perhaps matches TRBD1 (5 bases). Sequencing was performed on peripheral blood, taken on day 0 of AZD1222 vaccination. CDR3 sequence: CASSPLSREQGYTF. CDR3 sequence (DNA): TGTGCCAGCAGCCCCCTAAGCAGGGAACAGGGCTACACCTTC.